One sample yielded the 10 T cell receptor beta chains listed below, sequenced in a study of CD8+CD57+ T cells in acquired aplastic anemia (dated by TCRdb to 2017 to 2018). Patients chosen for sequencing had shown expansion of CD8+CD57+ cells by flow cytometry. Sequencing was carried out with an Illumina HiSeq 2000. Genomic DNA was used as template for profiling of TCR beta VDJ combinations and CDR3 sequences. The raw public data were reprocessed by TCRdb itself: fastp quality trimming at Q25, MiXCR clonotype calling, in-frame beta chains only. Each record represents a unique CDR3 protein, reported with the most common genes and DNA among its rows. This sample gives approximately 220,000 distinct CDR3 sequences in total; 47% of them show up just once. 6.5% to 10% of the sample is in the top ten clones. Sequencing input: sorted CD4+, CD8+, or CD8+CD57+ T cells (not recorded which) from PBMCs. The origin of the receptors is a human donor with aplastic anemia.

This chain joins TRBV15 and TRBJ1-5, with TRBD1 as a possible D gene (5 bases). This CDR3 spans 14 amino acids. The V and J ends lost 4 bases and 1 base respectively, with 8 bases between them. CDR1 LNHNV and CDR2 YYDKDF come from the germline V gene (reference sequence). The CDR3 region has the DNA TGTGCCACCAGCAACGGGGGGAGCAATCAGCCCCAGCATTTT. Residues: CATSNGGSNQPQHF.

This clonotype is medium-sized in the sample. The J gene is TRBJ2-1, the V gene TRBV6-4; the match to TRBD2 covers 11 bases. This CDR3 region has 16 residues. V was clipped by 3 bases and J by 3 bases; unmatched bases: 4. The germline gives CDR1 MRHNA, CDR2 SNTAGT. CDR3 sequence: CASSEQGTSGYNEQFF. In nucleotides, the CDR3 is TGTGCCAGCAGTGAGCAAGGGACTAGCGGCTACAATGAGCAGTTCTTC.

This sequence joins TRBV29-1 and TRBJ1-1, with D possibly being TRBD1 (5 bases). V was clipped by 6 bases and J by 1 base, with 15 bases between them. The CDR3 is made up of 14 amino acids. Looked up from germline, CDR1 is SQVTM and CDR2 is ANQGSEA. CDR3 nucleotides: TGCAGCGTGGCAAAGGGGCAGAGGAACACTGAAGCTTTCTTT. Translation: CSVAKGQRNTEAFF.

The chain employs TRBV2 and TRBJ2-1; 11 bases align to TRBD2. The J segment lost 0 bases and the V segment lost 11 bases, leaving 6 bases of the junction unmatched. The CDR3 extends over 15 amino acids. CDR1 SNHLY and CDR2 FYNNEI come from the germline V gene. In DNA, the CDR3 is TGTGCCGGCTCTAGCGGGGGGTTCTCCTACAATGAGCAGTTCTTC. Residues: CAGSSGGFSYNEQFF.

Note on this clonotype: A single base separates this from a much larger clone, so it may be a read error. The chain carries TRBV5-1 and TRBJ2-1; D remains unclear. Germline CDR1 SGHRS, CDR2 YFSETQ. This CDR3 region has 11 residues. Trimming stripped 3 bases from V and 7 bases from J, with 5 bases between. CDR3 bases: TGCGCCAGCAGCTCCAGAAATGAGCAGTTCTTC. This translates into CASSSRNEQFF. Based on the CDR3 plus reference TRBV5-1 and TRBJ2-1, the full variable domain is KAGVTQTPRYLIKTRGQQVTLSCSPISGHRSVSWYQQTPGQGLQFLFEYFSETQRNKGNFPGRFSGRQFSNSRSEMNVSTLELGDSALYLCASSSRNEQFFGPGTRLTVL.

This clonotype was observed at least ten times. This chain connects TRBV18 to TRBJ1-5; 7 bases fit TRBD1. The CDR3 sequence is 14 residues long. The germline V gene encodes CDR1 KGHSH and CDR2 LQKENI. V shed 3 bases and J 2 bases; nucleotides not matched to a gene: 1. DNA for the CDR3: TGTGCCAGCTCACCCGGACAGGGCAATCAGCCCCAGCATTTT. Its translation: CASSPGQGNQPQHF.

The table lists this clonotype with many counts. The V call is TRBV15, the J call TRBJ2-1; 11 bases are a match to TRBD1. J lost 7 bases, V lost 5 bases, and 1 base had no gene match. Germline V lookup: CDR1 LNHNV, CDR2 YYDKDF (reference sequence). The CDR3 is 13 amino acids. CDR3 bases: TGTGCCACCAGCTGGGACAGGGGGAATGAGCAGTTCTTC. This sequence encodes CATSWDRGNEQFF.

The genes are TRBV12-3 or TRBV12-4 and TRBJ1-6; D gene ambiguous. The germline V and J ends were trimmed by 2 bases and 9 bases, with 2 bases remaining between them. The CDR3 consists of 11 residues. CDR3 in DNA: TGTGCCAGCAGTTTAAGTTCACCCCTCCACTTT. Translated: CASSLSSPLHF.

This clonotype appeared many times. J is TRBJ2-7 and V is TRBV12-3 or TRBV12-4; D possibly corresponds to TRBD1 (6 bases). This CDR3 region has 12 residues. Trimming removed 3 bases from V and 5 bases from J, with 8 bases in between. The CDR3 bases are TGTGCCAGCAGTTTCGAGGGGGACGAGCAGTACTTC. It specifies CASSFEGDEQYF.

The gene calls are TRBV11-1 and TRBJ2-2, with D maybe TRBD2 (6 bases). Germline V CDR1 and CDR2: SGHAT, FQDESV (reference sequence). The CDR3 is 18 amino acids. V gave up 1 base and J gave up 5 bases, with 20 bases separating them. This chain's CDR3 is CASSLVRDLEDETGELFF. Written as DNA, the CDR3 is TGTGCCAGCAGCTTAGTCCGGGACTTAGAGGATGAGACCGGGGAGCTGTTTTTT.